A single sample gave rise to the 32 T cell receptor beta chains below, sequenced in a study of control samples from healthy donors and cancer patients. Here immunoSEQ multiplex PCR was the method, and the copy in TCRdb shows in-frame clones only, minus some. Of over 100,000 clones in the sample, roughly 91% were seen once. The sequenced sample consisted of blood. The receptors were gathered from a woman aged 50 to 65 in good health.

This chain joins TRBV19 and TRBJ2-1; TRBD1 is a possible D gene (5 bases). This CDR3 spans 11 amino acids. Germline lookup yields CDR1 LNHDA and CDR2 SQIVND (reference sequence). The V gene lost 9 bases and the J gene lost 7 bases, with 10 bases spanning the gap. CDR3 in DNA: TGTGCCAGCAGGCAGGGAAATGAGCAGTTCTTC. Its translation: CASRQGNEQFF.

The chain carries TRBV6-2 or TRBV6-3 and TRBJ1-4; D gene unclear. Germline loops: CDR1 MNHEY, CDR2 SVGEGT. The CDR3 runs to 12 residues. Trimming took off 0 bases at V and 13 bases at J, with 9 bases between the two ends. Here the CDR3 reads CASSYSNKGLFF. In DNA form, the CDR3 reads TGTGCCAGCAGTTACTCTAACAAAGGACTGTTTTTT.

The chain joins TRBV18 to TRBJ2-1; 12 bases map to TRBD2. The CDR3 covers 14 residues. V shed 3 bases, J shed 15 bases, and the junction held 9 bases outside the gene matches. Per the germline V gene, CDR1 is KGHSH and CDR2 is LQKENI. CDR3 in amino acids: CASSPRLAGEFLFF. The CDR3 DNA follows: TGTGCCAGCTCACCGAGACTAGCGGGAGAGTTTCTGTTCTTC.

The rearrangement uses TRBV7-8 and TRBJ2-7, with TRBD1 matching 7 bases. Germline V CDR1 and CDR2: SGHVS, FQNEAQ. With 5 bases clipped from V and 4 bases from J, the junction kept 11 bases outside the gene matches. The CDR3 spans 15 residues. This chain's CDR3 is CASSPPDRARYEQYF. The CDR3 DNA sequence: TGTGCCAGCAGCCCCCCCGACAGGGCAAGATACGAGCAGTACTTC.

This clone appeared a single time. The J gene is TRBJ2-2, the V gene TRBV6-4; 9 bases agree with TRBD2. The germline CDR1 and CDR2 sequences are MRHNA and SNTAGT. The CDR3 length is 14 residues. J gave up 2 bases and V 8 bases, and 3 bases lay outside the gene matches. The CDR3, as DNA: TGTGCCAGCTCTAGCGGGGTAAACACCGGGGAGCTGTTTTTT. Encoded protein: CASSSGVNTGELFF.

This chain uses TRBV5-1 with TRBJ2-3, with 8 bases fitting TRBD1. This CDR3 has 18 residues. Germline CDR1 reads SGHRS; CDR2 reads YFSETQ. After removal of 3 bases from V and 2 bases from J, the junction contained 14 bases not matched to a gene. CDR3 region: CASSSPLTGGRITDTQYF. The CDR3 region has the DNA TGCGCCAGCAGCTCACCCCTTACAGGGGGGAGAATCACAGATACGCAGTATTTT.

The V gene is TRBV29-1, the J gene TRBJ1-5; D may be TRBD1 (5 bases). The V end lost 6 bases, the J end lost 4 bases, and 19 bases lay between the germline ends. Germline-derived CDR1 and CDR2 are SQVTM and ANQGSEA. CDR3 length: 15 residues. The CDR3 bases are TGCAGCGTCGCCGGGCCGGGGGGTGTTAATCAGCCCCAGCATTTT. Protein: CSVAGPGGVNQPQHF.

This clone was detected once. The CDR3 DNA is TGTGCCAGCAGCCGAACGGATACAGGAACTGAAAAACTGTTTTTT. It codes for CASSRTDTGTEKLFF. This sequence joins TRBV3-1 (or the pseudogene TRBV3-2) and TRBJ1-4, with D perhaps TRBD1 (5 bases). The germline gives CDR1 LGHDT, CDR2 YNNKEL (reference sequence). Trimming stripped 4 bases from V and 7 bases from J, with 16 bases between. CDR3 length: 15 amino acids.

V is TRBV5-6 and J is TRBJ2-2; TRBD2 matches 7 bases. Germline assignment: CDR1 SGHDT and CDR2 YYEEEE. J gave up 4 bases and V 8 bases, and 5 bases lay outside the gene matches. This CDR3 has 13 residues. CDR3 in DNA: TGTGCCAGGGCTAGCGGCTCCACCGGGGAGCTGTTTTTT. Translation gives CARASGSTGELFF.

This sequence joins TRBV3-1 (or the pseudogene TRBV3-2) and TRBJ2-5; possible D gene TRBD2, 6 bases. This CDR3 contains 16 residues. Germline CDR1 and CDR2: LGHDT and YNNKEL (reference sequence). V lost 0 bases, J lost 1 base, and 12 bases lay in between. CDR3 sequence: CASSQDGAGRQETQYF. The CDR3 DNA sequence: TGTGCCAGCAGCCAAGATGGTGCGGGGCGCCAAGAGACCCAGTACTTC.

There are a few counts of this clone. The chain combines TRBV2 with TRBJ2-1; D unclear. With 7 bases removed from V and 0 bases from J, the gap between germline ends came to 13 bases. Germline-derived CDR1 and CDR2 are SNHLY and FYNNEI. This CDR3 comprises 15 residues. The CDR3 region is CASKFQVSSYNEQFF. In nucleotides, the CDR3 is TGTGCCAGCAAGTTTCAGGTCAGCTCCTACAATGAGCAGTTCTTC.

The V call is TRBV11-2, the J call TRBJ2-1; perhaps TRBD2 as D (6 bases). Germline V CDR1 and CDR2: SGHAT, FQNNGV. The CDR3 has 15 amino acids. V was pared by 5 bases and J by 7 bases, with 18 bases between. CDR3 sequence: CASSEGLPPRNEQFF. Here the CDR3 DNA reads TGTGCCAGCAGCGAGGGACTTCCACCCCGGAATGAGCAGTTCTTC.

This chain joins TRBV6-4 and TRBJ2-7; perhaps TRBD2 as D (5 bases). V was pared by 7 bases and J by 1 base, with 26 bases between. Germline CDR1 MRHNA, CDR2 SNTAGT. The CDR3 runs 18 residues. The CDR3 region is CASNLNLGQEVNSYEQYV. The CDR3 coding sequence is TGTGCCAGCAACTTAAACCTTGGGCAGGAGGTAAATTCCTACGAGCAGTACGTC.

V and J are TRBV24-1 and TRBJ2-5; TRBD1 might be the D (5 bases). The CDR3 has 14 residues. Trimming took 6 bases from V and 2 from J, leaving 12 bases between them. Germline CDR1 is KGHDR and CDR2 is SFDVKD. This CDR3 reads CATSYRTDQETQYF. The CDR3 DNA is TGTGCCACCAGTTACAGGACGGATCAAGAGACCCAGTACTTC.

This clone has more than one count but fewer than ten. CDR3 sequence (DNA): TGTGCCAGCAGCGTGGACGGACAGGGGAATTCACCCCTCCACTTT. This translates into CASSVDGQGNSPLHF. J is TRBJ1-6 and V is TRBV9; the match to TRBD1 covers 9 bases. Germline CDR1 and CDR2: SGDLS and YYNGEE. The length of the CDR3 is 15 residues. V gave up 2 bases and J gave up 7 bases; unmatched junction bases: 4.

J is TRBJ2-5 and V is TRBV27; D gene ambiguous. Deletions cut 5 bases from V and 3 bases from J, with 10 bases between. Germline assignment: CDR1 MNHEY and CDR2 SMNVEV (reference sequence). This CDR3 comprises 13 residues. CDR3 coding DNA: TGTGCCAGCAGTAGAGGACGGGAAGAGACCCAGTACTTC. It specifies CASSRGREETQYF.

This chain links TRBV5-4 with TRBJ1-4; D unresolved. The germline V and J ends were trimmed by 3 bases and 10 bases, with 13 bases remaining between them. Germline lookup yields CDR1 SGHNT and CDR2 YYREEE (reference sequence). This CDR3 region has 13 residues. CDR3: CASSSSGSVKLFF. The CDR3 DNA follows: TGTGCCAGCAGCTCGAGTGGTAGTGTAAAACTGTTTTTT.

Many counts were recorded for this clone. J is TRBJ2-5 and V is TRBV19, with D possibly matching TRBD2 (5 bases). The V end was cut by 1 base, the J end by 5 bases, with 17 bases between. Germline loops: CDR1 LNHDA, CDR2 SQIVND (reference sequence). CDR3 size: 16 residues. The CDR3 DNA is TGTGCCAGTAGTATAGGCGGGCCCCAACGAAAGGAGACCCAGTACTTC. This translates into CASSIGGPQRKETQYF.

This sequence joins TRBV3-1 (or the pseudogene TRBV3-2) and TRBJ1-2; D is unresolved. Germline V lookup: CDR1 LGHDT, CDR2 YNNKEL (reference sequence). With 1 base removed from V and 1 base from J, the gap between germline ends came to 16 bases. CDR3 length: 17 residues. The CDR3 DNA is TGTGCCAGCAGCCAAGTTGGGTCGGGAGGAGGTAACTATGGCTACACCTTC. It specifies CASSQVGSGGGNYGYTF.

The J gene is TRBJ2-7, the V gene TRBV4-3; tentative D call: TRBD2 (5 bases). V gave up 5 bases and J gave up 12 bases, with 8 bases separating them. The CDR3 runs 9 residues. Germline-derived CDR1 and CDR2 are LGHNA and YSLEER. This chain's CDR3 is CASSTRGYV. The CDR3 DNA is TGCGCCAGCAGCACTCGGGGGTACGTC.

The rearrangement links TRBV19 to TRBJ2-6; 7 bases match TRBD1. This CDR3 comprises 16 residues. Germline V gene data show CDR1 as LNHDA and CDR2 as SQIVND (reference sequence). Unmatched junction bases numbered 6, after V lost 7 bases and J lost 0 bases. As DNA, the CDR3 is TGTGCCAGTAACCGGGACAGCCTCTCTGGGGCCAACGTCCTGACTTTC. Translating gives CASNRDSLSGANVLTF.

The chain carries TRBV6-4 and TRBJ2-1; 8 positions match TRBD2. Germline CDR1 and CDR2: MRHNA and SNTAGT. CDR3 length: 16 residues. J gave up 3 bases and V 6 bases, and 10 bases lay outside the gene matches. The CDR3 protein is CASSTGGAGDYNEQFF. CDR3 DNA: TGTGCCAGCAGCACCGGAGGAGCGGGAGACTACAATGAGCAGTTCTTC.

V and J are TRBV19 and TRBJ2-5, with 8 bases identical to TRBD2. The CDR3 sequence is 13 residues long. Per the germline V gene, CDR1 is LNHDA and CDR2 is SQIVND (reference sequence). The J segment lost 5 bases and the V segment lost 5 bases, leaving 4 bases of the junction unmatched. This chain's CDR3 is CASSATSAETQYF. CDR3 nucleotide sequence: TGTGCCAGTAGTGCGACTAGCGCGGAGACCCAGTACTTC. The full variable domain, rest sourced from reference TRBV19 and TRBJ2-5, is DGGITQSPKYLFRKEGQNVTLSCEQNLNHDAMYWYRQDPGQGLRLIYYSQIVNDFQKGDIAEGYSVSREKKESFPLTVTSAQKNPTAFYLCASSATSAETQYFGPGTRLLVL.

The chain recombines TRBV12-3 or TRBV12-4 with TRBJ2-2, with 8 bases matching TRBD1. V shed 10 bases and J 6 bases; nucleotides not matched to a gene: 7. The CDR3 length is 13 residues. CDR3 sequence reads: CATGQGRPGELFF. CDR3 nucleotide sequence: TGTGCCACAGGACAGGGTCGGCCCGGGGAGCTGTTTTTT.

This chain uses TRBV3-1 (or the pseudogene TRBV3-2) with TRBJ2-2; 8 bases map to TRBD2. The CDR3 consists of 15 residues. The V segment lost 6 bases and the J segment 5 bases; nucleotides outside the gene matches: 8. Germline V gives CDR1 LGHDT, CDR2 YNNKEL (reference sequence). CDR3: CASSSLRGATGELFF. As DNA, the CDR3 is TGTGCCAGCAGTTCCTTGCGGGGGGCGACCGGGGAGCTGTTTTTT.

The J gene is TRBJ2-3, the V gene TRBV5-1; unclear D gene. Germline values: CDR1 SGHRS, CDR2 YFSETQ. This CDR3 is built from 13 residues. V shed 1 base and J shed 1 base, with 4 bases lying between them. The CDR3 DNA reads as TGCGCCAGCAGCTTGCAGGGCACAGATACGCAGTATTTT. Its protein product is CASSLQGTDTQYF. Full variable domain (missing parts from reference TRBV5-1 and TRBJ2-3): KAGVTQTPRYLIKTRGQQVTLSCSPISGHRSVSWYQQTPGQGLQFLFEYFSETQRNKGNFPGRFSGRQFSNSRSEMNVSTLELGDSALYLCASSLQGTDTQYFGPGTRLTVL.

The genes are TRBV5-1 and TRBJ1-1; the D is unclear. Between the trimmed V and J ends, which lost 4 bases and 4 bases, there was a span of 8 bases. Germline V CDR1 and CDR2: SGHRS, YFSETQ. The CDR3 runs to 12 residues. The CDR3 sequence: CASSHGRTEAFF. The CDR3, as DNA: TGCGCCAGCAGCCACGGCCGCACTGAAGCTTTCTTT. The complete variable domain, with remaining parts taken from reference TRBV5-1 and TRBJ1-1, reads KAGVTQTPRYLIKTRGQQVTLSCSPISGHRSVSWYQQTPGQGLQFLFEYFSETQRNKGNFPGRFSGRQFSNSRSEMNVSTLELGDSALYLCASSHGRTEAFFGQGTRLTVV.

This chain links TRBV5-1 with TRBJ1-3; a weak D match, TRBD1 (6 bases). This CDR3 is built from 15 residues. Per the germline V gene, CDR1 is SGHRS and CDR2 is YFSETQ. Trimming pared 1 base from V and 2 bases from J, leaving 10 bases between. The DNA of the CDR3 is TGCGCCAGCAGCTTGCTCGCAGGGGCTGGAAACACCATATATTTT. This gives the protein CASSLLAGAGNTIYF.

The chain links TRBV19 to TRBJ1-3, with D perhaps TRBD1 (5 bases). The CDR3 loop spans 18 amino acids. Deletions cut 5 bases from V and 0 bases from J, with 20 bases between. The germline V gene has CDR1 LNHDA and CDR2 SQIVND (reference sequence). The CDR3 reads CASSRTGTSNLSGNTIYF. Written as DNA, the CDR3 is TGTGCCAGTAGTCGAACCGGGACCTCTAACCTCTCTGGAAACACCATATATTTT.

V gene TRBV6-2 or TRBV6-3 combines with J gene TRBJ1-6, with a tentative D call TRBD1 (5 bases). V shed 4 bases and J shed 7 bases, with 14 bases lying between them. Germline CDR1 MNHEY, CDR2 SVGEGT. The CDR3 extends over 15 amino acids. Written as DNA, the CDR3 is TGTGCCAGCAGTTGGTTCCAGGGAGGAAATTCACCCCTCCACTTT. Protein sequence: CASSWFQGGNSPLHF.

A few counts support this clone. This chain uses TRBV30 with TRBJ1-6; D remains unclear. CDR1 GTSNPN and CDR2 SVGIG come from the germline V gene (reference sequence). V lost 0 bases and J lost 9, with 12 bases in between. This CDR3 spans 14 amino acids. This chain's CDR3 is CAWSVHGGFSPLHF. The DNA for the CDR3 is TGTGCCTGGAGTGTACACGGTGGCTTTTCACCCCTCCACTTT. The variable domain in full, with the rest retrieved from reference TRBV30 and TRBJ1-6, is SQTIHQWPATLVQPVGSPLSLECTVEGTSNPNLYWYRQAAGRGLQLLFYSVGIGQISSEVPQNLSASRPQDRQFILSSKKLLLSDSGFYLCAWSVHGGFSPLHFGNGTRLTVT.

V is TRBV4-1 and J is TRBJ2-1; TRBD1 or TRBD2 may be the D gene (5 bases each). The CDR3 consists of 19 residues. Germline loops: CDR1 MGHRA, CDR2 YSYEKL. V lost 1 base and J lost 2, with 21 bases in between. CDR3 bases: TGCGCCAGCAGCCAAGTCGATCTGGGCGGGCAAGGGGCCTACAATGAGCAGTTCTTC. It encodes CASSQVDLGGQGAYNEQFF.